This T cell receptor beta chain appears in the sequencing data of a study of human versus mouse CDR3 diversity and MHC coevolution. Turning to the study itself: Reported immunoSEQ sensitivity was one in 200,000 T cells, with reduced amplification bias. Findings and caveats of the study: On average, humans showed more CDR3 deletions and insertions than mice. iCHAO1 estimated the human TCR beta repertoire at about 1.6 million clonotypes.

Sorting isolated naive CD4 T cells lacking CD45RO and expressing CD62L. Trimming removed 6 bases at V and 1 base at J, with 14 bases between. The germline V gene encodes CDR1 MNHNY and CDR2 SVGAGI (reference sequence). The CDR3 runs 15 residues. This clone appeared once. The antigen is unknown. Clones were sequenced by immunoSEQ multiplex PCR, and TCRdb holds only the in-frame ones, with some missing. In the table there are about 60,000 clones, approximately 94% of which are singletons. The chain joins TRBV6-6 to TRBJ2-3, with D hard to call. This TCR was sampled from a person aged 55 to 75 in good health. The specimen was naive CD4+ T cells from blood. The subset: CD45RO-negative CD62L-positive naive CD4 T cells. Here the CDR3 DNA reads TGTGCCAGCAGGAGCGCCGGTAAGGGCACAGATACGCAGTATTTT. Residues: CASRSAGKGTDTQYF.